A selection of T cell receptor beta chains follows, all from one sample in a study of T-cell memory formation after mild COVID-19. TCRdb re-called the 5' RACE reads through MiXCR, storing one row per CDR3 protein. The data hold some 86,000 distinct CDR3 sequences, with 20% to 30% observed a single time. Sequenced sample: PBMCs or a T cell subset sorted from them (not recorded which). These receptors originate from a young man who had mild COVID-19 (a few samples of this study predate the infection). Cell type and time point are not known. Both conserved end residues are part of each CDR3. D genes are given only for firm matches. Clone sizes are given selectively: once, few, many, or a class where the clone is expanded.

d_call: .
j_call: TRBJ2-5
v_call: TRBV7-9
clone_size: few
cdr3_nt: TGTGCCAGCGCCCGGACTGAGCAAGAGACCCAGTACTTC
cdr3_aa: CASARTEQETQYF

d_call: TRBD1
j_call: TRBJ2-5
v_call: TRBV7-9
clone_size: .
cdr3_nt: TGTGCCAGCAGCTTAGGGGGGACAGGAGGAGAGACCCAGTACTTC
cdr3_aa: CASSLGGTGGETQYF

d_call: TRBD2
j_call: TRBJ2-2
v_call: TRBV29-1
clone_size: .
cdr3_nt: TGCAGCGTTCCCAGACTAGCGGGGGAAACCGGGGAGCTGTTTTTT
cdr3_aa: CSVPRLAGETGELFF

d_call: .
j_call: TRBJ2-7
v_call: TRBV20-1
clone_size: few
cdr3_nt: TGCAGTGCTAGAGATGTAGGCTCCTACGAGCAGTACTTC
cdr3_aa: CSARDVGSYEQYF

d_call: .
j_call: TRBJ1-6
v_call: TRBV7-2
clone_size: .
cdr3_nt: TGTGCCAGCAGCTTAGAGCGGGGCGTTGGAATCCCCCTCCACTTT
cdr3_aa: CASSLERGVGIPLHF

d_call: TRBD1
j_call: TRBJ1-2
v_call: TRBV3-1
clone_size: .
cdr3_nt: TGTGCCAGCAGCTCCGGGACAGGGGGCACTGGCTACACCTTC
cdr3_aa: CASSSGTGGTGYTF

d_call: .
j_call: TRBJ2-1
v_call: TRBV4-1
clone_size: many
cdr3_nt: TGCGCCAGCAGCCAAAGGGAGACAGGAGAGTACAATGAGCAGTTCTTC
cdr3_aa: CASSQRETGEYNEQFF

d_call: .
j_call: TRBJ2-7
v_call: TRBV7-9
clone_size: few
cdr3_nt: TGTGCCAGCAGCGCCCCAGCGGCTCTCGGCGAGCAGTACTTC
cdr3_aa: CASSAPAALGEQYF

d_call: TRBD1
j_call: TRBJ2-2
v_call: TRBV30
clone_size: .
cdr3_nt: TGTGCCTGGAGTGGGTTACCGGGACAGGGAGGGCACGGGGAGCTGTTTTTT
cdr3_aa: CAWSGLPGQGGHGELFF

d_call: .
j_call: TRBJ2-7
v_call: TRBV7-6
clone_size: .
cdr3_nt: TGTGCCAGCAGCCCTCCAGGCGACGAGCAGTACTTC
cdr3_aa: CASSPPGDEQYF

d_call: .
j_call: TRBJ2-7
v_call: TRBV6-1
clone_size: once
cdr3_nt: TGTGCCAGCAGTGCCTACGGGGGAGGTGGGGAGCAGTACTTC
cdr3_aa: CASSAYGGGGEQYF

d_call: TRBD1
j_call: TRBJ1-1
v_call: TRBV25-1
clone_size: few
cdr3_nt: TGTGCCAGCAGTGACCACAGGACAGGGGGCACTGAAGCTTTCTTT
cdr3_aa: CASSDHRTGGTEAFF

d_call: .
j_call: TRBJ2-7
v_call: TRBV5-1
clone_size: .
cdr3_nt: TGCGCCAGCAGCCCCCGAAACCTTTACGAGCAGTACTTC
cdr3_aa: CASSPRNLYEQYF

d_call: .
j_call: TRBJ2-7
v_call: TRBV7-9
clone_size: .
cdr3_nt: TGTGCCAGCAGCCCTAAAGACCGAGACCTCTACGAGCAGTACTTC
cdr3_aa: CASSPKDRDLYEQYF

d_call: .
j_call: TRBJ2-1
v_call: TRBV7-9
clone_size: many
cdr3_nt: TGTGCCAGCAGCTTAGGAGGGGGGACCTACAATGAGCAGTTCTTC
cdr3_aa: CASSLGGGTYNEQFF

d_call: .
j_call: TRBJ2-7
v_call: TRBV6-6
clone_size: .
cdr3_nt: TGTGCCAGCAGCCACCCGGCACCCCCGCTCCGGGACCCCGTTTCATCCTACGAGCAGTACTTC
cdr3_aa: CASSHPAPPLRDPVSSYEQYF

d_call: TRBD1
j_call: TRBJ1-2
v_call: TRBV10-3
clone_size: few
cdr3_nt: TGTGCCATCAGCCTCGGACAGGGTTCTTATGGCTACACCTTC
cdr3_aa: CAISLGQGSYGYTF

d_call: .
j_call: TRBJ2-5
v_call: TRBV4-1
clone_size: few
cdr3_nt: TGCGCCAGCAGCCAATATAATGGGGAGACCCAGTACTTC
cdr3_aa: CASSQYNGETQYF

d_call: TRBD1
j_call: TRBJ2-3
v_call: TRBV24-1
clone_size: .
cdr3_nt: TGTGCCACCTTATTCGGGACAGGGAGTGATACGCAGTATTTT
cdr3_aa: CATLFGTGSDTQYF

d_call: .
j_call: TRBJ2-7
v_call: TRBV5-1
clone_size: .
cdr3_nt: TGCGCCAGCAGCCTAGAGGGGAACTCCTACGAGCAGTACTTC
cdr3_aa: CASSLEGNSYEQYF

d_call: .
j_call: TRBJ2-3
v_call: TRBV14
clone_size: few
cdr3_nt: TGTGCCAGCAGCAGCTGGAGCACAGATACGCAGTATTTT
cdr3_aa: CASSSWSTDTQYF

d_call: .
j_call: TRBJ1-2
v_call: TRBV6-2/TRBV6-3
clone_size: few
cdr3_nt: TGTGCCAGCAGTTACGGCGGTCCTAATGGCTACACCTTC
cdr3_aa: CASSYGGPNGYTF

d_call: .
j_call: TRBJ1-4
v_call: TRBV3-1
clone_size: few
cdr3_nt: TGTGCCAGCAGCCAAGCAGACGAAAAACTGTTTTTT
cdr3_aa: CASSQADEKLFF

d_call: .
j_call: TRBJ1-1
v_call: TRBV6-2/TRBV6-3
clone_size: .
cdr3_nt: TGTGCCAGCAGACTTAACACTGAAGCTTTCTTT
cdr3_aa: CASRLNTEAFF

d_call: TRBD2
j_call: TRBJ2-7
v_call: TRBV9
clone_size: few
cdr3_nt: TGTGCCAGCAGCGTAGAAGGGGAGCGGGGCCCCACCTACGAGCAGTACTTC
cdr3_aa: CASSVEGERGPTYEQYF

d_call: .
j_call: TRBJ1-5
v_call: TRBV7-9
clone_size: few
cdr3_nt: TGTGCCGTCGACAACCTTAGCAATCAGCCCCAGCATTTT
cdr3_aa: CAVDNLSNQPQHF

d_call: TRBD2
j_call: TRBJ2-4
v_call: TRBV4-3
clone_size: few
cdr3_nt: TGCGCCAGCACCCCTGGGGTGGCGGGGGGGCTTAACATTCAGTACTTC
cdr3_aa: CASTPGVAGGLNIQYF

d_call: TRBD2
j_call: TRBJ2-3
v_call: TRBV4-3
clone_size: .
cdr3_nt: TGCGCCAGCAGCCCAGGACTAGCGGGGGGCGGCACAGATACGCAGTATTTT
cdr3_aa: CASSPGLAGGGTDTQYF

d_call: .
j_call: TRBJ1-2
v_call: TRBV7-8
clone_size: few
cdr3_nt: TGTGCCAGCAGCTACCGGGACAACCCCTTCCTCTATGGCTACACCTTC
cdr3_aa: CASSYRDNPFLYGYTF

d_call: .
j_call: TRBJ2-1
v_call: TRBV19
clone_size: medium-sized
cdr3_nt: TGTGCCAGTAGTATACAGGGCAATGAGCAGTTCTTC
cdr3_aa: CASSIQGNEQFF

d_call: .
j_call: TRBJ2-5
v_call: TRBV4-2
clone_size: .
cdr3_nt: TGTGCCAGCAGCCCAATTGGCAGCCAAGAGACCCAGTACTTC
cdr3_aa: CASSPIGSQETQYF

d_call: TRBD1
j_call: TRBJ2-5
v_call: TRBV7-3
clone_size: .
cdr3_nt: TGTGCCAGCAGCTTAAAGGGGGACAGGGTCCCAGAGACCCAGTACTTC
cdr3_aa: CASSLKGDRVPETQYF

d_call: .
j_call: TRBJ2-1
v_call: TRBV7-2
clone_size: .
cdr3_nt: TGTGCCAGCAGCTTCCCAGGGGGACTAAACAATGAGCAGTTCTTC
cdr3_aa: CASSFPGGLNNEQFF

d_call: TRBD2
j_call: TRBJ2-3
v_call: TRBV12-3/TRBV12-4
clone_size: .
cdr3_nt: TGTGCCAGCAGTTTAGTTTATCGCGGGGGGGCTACAGATACGCAGTATTTT
cdr3_aa: CASSLVYRGGATDTQYF

d_call: TRBD2
j_call: TRBJ2-5
v_call: TRBV18
clone_size: few
cdr3_nt: TGTGCCAGCTCACCTGACCCCGGGACTAGCTTAGAGACCCAGTACTTC
cdr3_aa: CASSPDPGTSLETQYF

d_call: .
j_call: TRBJ2-5
v_call: TRBV7-9
clone_size: .
cdr3_nt: TGTGCCAGCCAAAGCGTCTGGGAGACCCAGTACTTC
cdr3_aa: CASQSVWETQYF

d_call: TRBD1
j_call: TRBJ2-3
v_call: TRBV7-6
clone_size: few
cdr3_nt: TGTGCCAGCAGCGACCGGGACAGGGGCGATACGCAGTATTTT
cdr3_aa: CASSDRDRGDTQYF

d_call: .
j_call: TRBJ1-4
v_call: TRBV7-9
clone_size: few
cdr3_nt: TGTGCCAGCAGCTCGACGGCCTTACCGTGGGAAAAACTGTTTTTT
cdr3_aa: CASSSTALPWEKLFF

d_call: .
j_call: TRBJ2-2
v_call: TRBV30
clone_size: few
cdr3_nt: TGTGCCTGGAGGGAGCGACTAGGTGTCCCCGGGGAGCTGTTTTTT
cdr3_aa: CAWRERLGVPGELFF

d_call: TRBD1
j_call: TRBJ2-6
v_call: TRBV5-1
clone_size: few
cdr3_nt: TGCGCCAGCAGCAGGGACAGGACCTTCTCTGGGGCCAACGTCCTGACTTTC
cdr3_aa: CASSRDRTFSGANVLTF

d_call: .
j_call: TRBJ2-1
v_call: TRBV12-3/TRBV12-4
clone_size: .
cdr3_nt: TGTGCCAGCAGTTTCGGAGATGAGCAGTTCTTC
cdr3_aa: CASSFGDEQFF

d_call: TRBD1
j_call: TRBJ2-2
v_call: TRBV5-1
clone_size: .
cdr3_nt: TGCGCCAGCAGCATGACAGGGTCGAACACCGGGGAGCTGTTTTTT
cdr3_aa: CASSMTGSNTGELFF

d_call: .
j_call: TRBJ2-2
v_call: TRBV7-9
clone_size: few
cdr3_nt: TGTGCCAGCAGCTTCTCCGTTAGAGGGGCCGGGGAGCTGTTTTTT
cdr3_aa: CASSFSVRGAGELFF

d_call: .
j_call: TRBJ2-3
v_call: TRBV7-9
clone_size: many
cdr3_nt: TGTGCCAGCAGCCCCTTGGGGGGGGGGCAGGATACGCAGTATTTT
cdr3_aa: CASSPLGGGQDTQYF

d_call: .
j_call: TRBJ1-1
v_call: TRBV5-1
clone_size: .
cdr3_nt: TGCGCCAGCAGCTTGGCAGGTACGAACACTGAAGCTTTCTTT
cdr3_aa: CASSLAGTNTEAFF

d_call: .
j_call: TRBJ1-6
v_call: TRBV4-2
clone_size: few
cdr3_nt: TGTGCCAGCAGCCAAACCCAGGGTGGTCCCTCTTCACCCCTCCACTTT
cdr3_aa: CASSQTQGGPSSPLHF